This TCR beta chain was identified during a study of T and B cells in COVID-19 patients (dated by TCRdb to the early 2020s). Notes on the research overall: In this study, adaptive immunity was profiled in COVID-19 patients who either had active infection or had recovered, using TRB and IGH repertoire sequencing of peripheral blood. A recovered cohort included more than 15 patients who provided approximately 20 samples, and most of these patients had mild to moderate COVID-19 treated on an outpatient basis. Patients in the recovered cohort had a median age of approximately 33 years, compared with more than 60 years for patients in the active-infection cohort. Of the approximately 21 patients in the active-infection cohort, over 10 were critically ill and needed mechanical ventilation or ECMO. Of the 20 patients in the active-infection cohort, about 17 had comorbidities associated with unfavorable COVID-19 outcome. The TCR and BCR sequence repository comprised 37 patients and roughly 69 time points, with over 7 million TCR sequences analysed. Because samples were available both during active disease and after recovery, two patients were counted in both the recovered and the active cohorts. Repertoire analyses used an age-matched reference group of approximately 40 healthy donors who were negative for COVID-19 antibodies as the comparison. Up to about 9 follow-up blood samples were collected per patient, with some samples spanning different disease stages in the same individual. What the work shows at the level of the full study, not this receptor alone: The cohort was considered too small to assess HLA contributions to COVID-19 susceptibility or severity. Prospective validation of the reported TCR clusters was stated to be required before clinical use. TRB repertoires were highly clonal in active COVID-19, whereas diversity and richness at recovery rose above healthy donor levels. TRBV/TRBJ gene usage was reported as strongly skewed in patients with COVID-19. A total of some 2,000 TCR clusters were exclusive to the recovered cohort, and roughly 31 of those clusters were low-pGen clusters. Blood samples obtained from mildly ill patients during symptoms, as well as early samples obtained from severe cases, were available only in scarce numbers. Specific T cell subsets (CD4+/Treg/CD8+) and sorted SARS-CoV-2-responsive or tetramer+ T cells had not yet been sequenced, and these experiments were ongoing.

Genomic DNA extracted from blood was used in amounts of roughly 230-550 ng for amplification of TRB repertoires. V is clipped by 4 bases and J by 6 bases, and the sequence between their germline boundaries is 10 bases long. Spanning cysteine to phenylalanine, the CDR3 consists of 12 amino acids. Only the CDR3 region is kept as DNA, spanning 36 bases read in frame from base 1. CDR1 and CDR2 (SGHKS, YYEKEE) derive from the germline V gene (reference sequence). Turning to this clonotype: It lacks a known antigen. Per-base quality was not reported, and no clone a single base away is much larger than it.

Sequencer: Illumina MiSeq. TRB rearrangements were amplified by multiplex PCR with BIOMED2 TRB-A/B primer pools. Illumina-compatible adapters and 7-nucleotide sample barcodes were added to the amplicons in two consecutive PCRs. All library PCRs used Phusion HS II polymerase. The amplicons were purified from gel with the NucleoSpin Gel and PCR Clean-up kit, measured on Qubit, and then pooled at 4 to 5 nM. The quality of the amplicon pool was checked on an Agilent 2100 Bioanalyzer prior to Illumina next-generation sequencing. As for the original processing: MiXCR 3.0.8 with the default MiXCR reference library was used to annotate TRB rearrangements. Non-productive reads and sequences with fewer than 2 reads were removed, and every unique CDR3 nucleotide sequence was treated as one clone. R 3.5.1 was used to calculate clonality, diversity, richness and V-J gene usage. GLIPH2 was used for TCR clustering by CDR3 similarity, and generation probabilities were calculated by OLGA. GLIPH2 clusters were kept only if they contained at least four unique TCR clonotypes found in at least three individuals. TCRdb reprocessing: public reads trimmed at Q25 with fastp, clones called with MiXCR, in-frame beta chains kept. Each CDR3 protein gets just one entry, which takes the most common genes and DNA from the rows behind it. The V and J calls follow TCRdb's processing rather than the paper's. Present in this sample are 5,400 or so distinct CDR3 sequences, 25% to 30% of which were seen just once. Around 35% of the sample is in the top ten clones.

This sequence was found in a human donor with active COVID-19. The sequencing sample was made of blood. The V and J genes are TRBV5-5 and TRBJ1-2, with the D gene uncertain. Here the CDR3 is given as CASSQDADGYTF. Here is the DNA: TGTGCCAGCAGCCAAGATGCGGATGGCTACACCTTC. Outside the CDR3, residues come from the reference TRBV5-5 and TRBJ1-2 proteins, so the full variable domain is: DAGVTQSPTHLIKTRGQQVTLRCSPISGHKSVSWYQQVLGQGPQFIFQYYEKEERGRGNFPDRFSARQFPNYSSELNVNALLLGDSALYLCASSQDADGYTFGSGTRLTVV.